The 21 T cell receptor beta chains presented below share a single source sample, sequenced in a study of cytomegalovirus exposure and HLA in healthy donors. Vbeta (60) and Jbeta (13) primers were used in the PCR. TCRdb keeps only in-frame clones here, not all; method: immunoSEQ multiplex PCR. The sample lists more than 150,000 clones; 81% were seen once. Sequenced: PBMCs. The receptors were sampled from a man in his fifties or sixties in good health and CMV-seronegative.

V is TRBV15 and J is TRBJ2-5, with D perhaps TRBD2 (5 bases). This CDR3 contains 16 residues. The germline V gene encodes CDR1 LNHNV and CDR2 YYDKDF (reference sequence). Trimming took off 5 bases at V and 4 bases at J, with 20 bases between the two ends. This CDR3 reads CATSDPRLKEGETQYF. Here the CDR3 DNA reads TGTGCCACCAGCGACCCACGATTAAAAGAGGGAGAGACCCAGTACTTC.

The rearrangement joins TRBV10-3 to TRBJ2-5; TRBD1 matches at 7 bases. CDR1 and CDR2 from the germline V gene are ENHRY and SYGVKD. This CDR3 has 13 amino acids. V lost 6 bases, J lost 2 bases, and 3 bases stayed unmatched. The CDR3 region has the DNA TGTGCCATCAGGACAGGGTCACAAGAGACCCAGTACTTC. Translation: CAIRTGSQETQYF.

This chain joins TRBV5-1 and TRBJ1-5; D might be TRBD1 (5 bases). This CDR3 has 15 amino acids. Germline loops: CDR1 SGHRS, CDR2 YFSETQ. V lost 5 bases and J 6 bases, leaving 18 bases between the germline ends. As DNA, the CDR3 is TGCGCCAGCAGTTCCTCCGGGGGACGGGGTCAGCCCCAGCATTTT. Translation gives CASSSSGGRGQPQHF.

This clone was observed once. The CDR3 DNA reads TGTGCCAGCATCGAAGCAGGATTTGAAGCTTTCTTT. Protein: CASIEAGFEAFF. The rearrangement joins TRBV7-9 to TRBJ1-1; D ambiguous. This CDR3 has 12 amino acids. V lost 7 bases to trimming and J lost 7 bases, with 13 bases between them. Germline-derived CDR1 and CDR2 are SEHNR and FQNEAQ (reference sequence).

The chain employs TRBV7-2 and TRBJ2-5; D unresolved. Germline lookup yields CDR1 SGHTA and CDR2 FQGNSA. Between the trimmed V and J ends, which lost 3 bases and 1 base, there was a span of 9 bases. CDR3 length equals 14 residues. The CDR3 nucleotides are TGTGCCAGCAGCTTGATAGTAAGCCAAGAGACCCAGTACTTC. Encoded protein: CASSLIVSQETQYF.

The J gene is TRBJ1-3, the V gene TRBV7-2; D uncertain. Germline assignment: CDR1 SGHTA and CDR2 FQGNSA. V lost 1 base, J lost 0 bases, and 7 bases lay in between. CDR3 length: 15 residues. The chain's CDR3 is CASSLGPISGNTIYF. The CDR3 DNA follows: TGTGCCAGCAGCTTAGGTCCAATCTCTGGAAACACCATATATTTT.

This chain connects TRBV18 to TRBJ2-7; D is perhaps TRBD2 (6 bases). Germline CDR1 and CDR2: KGHSH and LQKENI. V lost 6 bases and J 0 bases, leaving 18 bases between the germline ends. The CDR3 is 16 amino acids. The CDR3 bases are TGTGCCAGCTCCCTTGCTGGGCCCGGGAGCTCCTACGAGCAGTACTTC. It encodes CASSLAGPGSSYEQYF.

The chain links TRBV30 to TRBJ1-2, with 10 bases lining up with TRBD1. CDR3 size: 13 residues. Germline-derived CDR1 and CDR2 are GTSNPN and SVGIG (reference sequence). With V trimmed by 5 bases and J by 10 bases, 10 bases remained unmatched. The CDR3 nucleotides are TGTGCCTGGCTAGTCCATGGGACAGGGGTCTACACCTTC. Protein sequence: CAWLVHGTGVYTF.

The chain links TRBV29-1 to TRBJ2-5, with 7 bases fitting TRBD2. With V trimmed by 3 bases and J by 5 bases, 3 bases remained unmatched. This CDR3 has 12 amino acids. Germline lookup yields CDR1 SQVTM and CDR2 ANQGSEA. The CDR3 here is CSVDEGGETQYF. CDR3 bases: TGCAGCGTTGATGAGGGAGGGGAGACCCAGTACTTC. Complete variable domain (other parts from reference TRBV29-1 and TRBJ2-5): SAVISQKPSRDICQRGTSLTIQCQVDSQVTMMFWYRQQPGQSLTLIATANQGSEATYESGFVIDKFPISRPNLTFSTLTVSNMSPEDSSIYLCSVDEGGETQYFGPGTRLLVL.

The genes are TRBV2 and TRBJ1-5; TRBD1 agrees at 8 bases. This CDR3 is 14 amino acids long. CDR1 and CDR2 from the germline V gene are SNHLY and FYNNEI. The V gene end was trimmed by 5 bases and the J gene end by 5 bases; junction bases not matched to a gene: 5. CDR3 amino acids: CASSLDRGYQPQHF. As DNA, the CDR3 is TGTGCCAGCAGTCTCGACAGGGGATATCAGCCCCAGCATTTT.

V gene TRBV7-2 combines with J gene TRBJ1-5, with 10 bases lining up with TRBD1. The CDR3 is 14 amino acids. V was clipped by 3 bases and J by 5 bases; unmatched bases: 1. CDR1 and CDR2 from the germline V gene are SGHTA and FQGNSA. In DNA form, the CDR3 reads TGTGCCAGCAGCTTGACAGGGGGCCATCAGCCCCAGCATTTT. Translating gives CASSLTGGHQPQHF.

The chain couples TRBV9 to TRBJ2-1; TRBD2 agrees at 15 bases. Trimming took 2 bases from V and 2 from J; bases not matched to a gene: 2. The CDR3 has 17 residues. Germline values: CDR1 SGDLS, CDR2 YYNGEE. The CDR3 nucleotides are TGTGCCAGCAGCGTGGGACTAGCGGGGGGCCCCTACAATGAGCAGTTCTTC. It translates to CASSVGLAGGPYNEQFF.

The chain recombines TRBV19 with TRBJ1-5, with D perhaps matching TRBD1 (5 bases). V was clipped by 9 bases and J by 1 base, with 13 bases between them. The CDR3 runs to 14 residues. CDR1 is LNHDA and CDR2 is SQIVND in the germline V gene (reference sequence). The CDR3 loop reads CASREVRSNQPQHF. The DNA of the CDR3 is TGTGCCAGCAGGGAGGTACGAAGCAATCAGCCCCAGCATTTT.

This clone was detected once. This chain connects TRBV13 to TRBJ1-1; weak D call: TRBD1 (6 bases). CDR1 is PRHDT, CDR2 FYEKMQ, per germline (reference sequence). Trimming cost V 4 bases and J 1 base, with 16 bases left between them. The CDR3 sequence is 16 residues long. The CDR3 region has the DNA TGTGCCAGCAGCTCAAGGGGCTCGACAGGGAACACTGAAGCTTTCTTT. Translation: CASSSRGSTGNTEAFF.

On this clone: The germline gene is not matched at one end of the junction; a read error may be the cause. CDR3 nucleotide sequence: TGTTCCAGCAGCTCGAGACAGGGAAACACTGAAGCTTTCTTT. This encodes CSSSSRQGNTEAFF. V gene TRBV7-9 combines with J gene TRBJ1-1; 7 bases align to TRBD1. CDR3 length: 14 amino acids. The germline V gene encodes CDR1 SEHNR and CDR2 FQNEAQ (reference sequence).

The V and J genes are TRBV5-1 and TRBJ2-2, with 8 bases identical to TRBD2. There are 16 residues in the CDR3. Germline V gene sequence: CDR1 SGHRS, CDR2 YFSETQ. V lost 0 bases to trimming and J lost 3 bases; unmatched junction nucleotides: 4. The CDR3 here is CASSLERGTYTGELFF. CDR3 bases: TGCGCCAGCAGCTTGGAGCGGGGGACTTACACCGGGGAGCTGTTTTTT.

The rearrangement joins TRBV5-4 to TRBJ2-3; 9 positions agree with TRBD2. Germline V lookup: CDR1 SGHNT, CDR2 YYREEE (reference sequence). The V gene end was trimmed by 5 bases and the J gene end by 5 bases; junction bases not matched to a gene: 9. This CDR3 comprises 15 residues. The CDR3 nucleotides read TGTGCCAGCAGTTCAGCGGGGGGAAGAGGAGATACGCAGTATTTT. It codes for CASSSAGGRGDTQYF. The variable domain in full, with the rest retrieved from reference TRBV5-4 and TRBJ2-3, is ETGVTQSPTHLIKTRGQQVTLRCSSQSGHNTVSWYQQALGQGPQFIFQYYREEENGRGNFPPRFSGLQFPNYSSELNVNALELDDSALYLCASSSAGGRGDTQYFGPGTRLTVL.

This clone has just a few counts. The rearrangement links TRBV4-1 to TRBJ2-5; D not certain. The germline CDR1 and CDR2 sequences are MGHRA and YSYEKL. The CDR3 contains 14 residues. Trimming removed 0 bases at V and 7 bases at J, with 12 bases between. In nucleotides, the CDR3 is TGCGCCAGCAGCCAAGAAGGCCCTAGAGGGACCCAGTACTTC. It specifies CASSQEGPRGTQYF.

The chain employs TRBV19 and TRBJ1-1; the D is unclear. CDR3 length: 13 amino acids. The germline gives CDR1 LNHDA, CDR2 SQIVND (reference sequence). V lost 7 bases to trimming and J lost 5 bases, with 14 bases between them. CDR3 in amino acids: CASNQEARTEAFF. The CDR3 DNA follows: TGTGCCAGTAATCAAGAGGCTCGGACTGAAGCTTTCTTT.

The rearrangement joins TRBV10-1 to TRBJ2-3; 10 bases line up with TRBD1. Germline V gene sequence: CDR1 WNHNN, CDR2 SYGVQD (reference sequence). CDR3 size: 16 residues. V lost 4 bases to trimming and J lost 5 bases; unmatched junction nucleotides: 9. This chain's CDR3 is CASSAWTGGSVDTQYF. CDR3 in DNA: TGCGCCAGCAGTGCTTGGACAGGGGGGAGCGTAGATACGCAGTATTTT.

This chain connects TRBV12-5 to TRBJ2-1; a possible D gene is TRBD2 (5 bases). CDR3 length equals 11 residues. The V gene's germline CDR1 is LGHNT and CDR2 FRNRAP. Trimming removed 5 bases from V and 10 bases from J, with 9 bases in between. CDR3 coding DNA: TGTGCTAGTGGTCTTGGACTGGAGCAGTTCTTC. The encoded protein is CASGLGLEQFF.